What follows are 15 T cell receptor beta chains derived from one specimen sequenced in a study of naive and memory T cell subsets. Their recognized antigens are unknown. Study-wide findings and caveats: Especially in CD8 cells, naive repertoires contained a few larger clonotypes, possibly CD45RA-re-expressing memory cells.

Both TRBC1 and TRBC2 were covered by a beta constant-region primer of two equimolar oligonucleotides. Nested alpha and beta constant-region primers with the SP2 primer drove four PCR rounds on ligated cDNA. TCRdb passed the UMI-ligation and nested PCR reads through MiXCR, listing each CDR3 protein once. The data contain 90,000 to 120,000 distinct CDR3 sequences, roughly 15% of them seen just once; the ten biggest clones take up roughly 3.1%. Source material: naive CD8+ T cells from blood. These TCRs come from a human donor in good health.

This chain joins TRBV5-1 and TRBJ2-7; 11 bases line up with TRBD2. In germline, CDR1 is SGHRS, CDR2 YFSETQ. This CDR3 is 19 amino acids long. After removal of 3 bases from V and 0 bases from J, the junction contained 14 bases not matched to a gene. CDR3 DNA sequence: TGCGCCAGCAGCTCCGGACTAGCGGGCGGCCCTAGCACCTCCTACGAGCAGTACTTC. This translates into CASSSGLAGGPSTSYEQYF. Combining the CDR3 with reference TRBV5-1 and TRBJ2-7 gives the whole variable domain KAGVTQTPRYLIKTRGQQVTLSCSPISGHRSVSWYQQTPGQGLQFLFEYFSETQRNKGNFPGRFSGRQFSNSRSEMNVSTLELGDSALYLCASSSGLAGGPSTSYEQYFGPGTRLTVT.

This clonotype showed up just a few times. The rearrangement uses TRBV28 and TRBJ2-1, with TRBD1 matching 11 bases. Germline CDR1 reads MDHEN; CDR2 reads SYDVKM. The CDR3 is 15 residues long. V lost 6 bases to trimming and J lost 4 bases; unmatched junction nucleotides: 5. DNA for the CDR3: TGTGCCAGCAGATATGGGACAGGGGGTTACAATGAGCAGTTCTTC. Its translation is CASRYGTGGYNEQFF.

This clonotype was seen repeatedly, ten times or more. The chain employs TRBV2 and TRBJ2-1; tentatively, D is TRBD1 or TRBD2 (7 bases each). Per germline, CDR1 SNHLY and CDR2 FYNNEI. With 7 bases removed from V and 2 bases from J, the gap between germline ends came to 12 bases. The CDR3 extends over 14 amino acids. CDR3 sequence: CASMGGTAYNEQFF. CDR3 sequence (DNA): TGTGCCAGCATGGGAGGGACAGCCTACAATGAGCAGTTCTTC.

This clonotype has more than one count but fewer than ten. This chain connects TRBV2 to TRBJ1-5, with D uncertain. The CDR3 is 12 amino acids. The germline V and J ends were trimmed by 8 bases and 13 bases, with 18 bases remaining between them. The germline CDR1 and CDR2 sequences are SNHLY and FYNNEI. CDR3 DNA sequence: TGTGCCAGCGGGAGAGCGGCGTTGGCTCAGCATTTT. It specifies CASGRAALAQHF.

This clonotype was observed a few times. This rearrangement joins TRBV5-1 to TRBJ2-5; D may be TRBD1 (6 bases). The ends were cut back, 0 bases at V and 5 bases at J, with 17 bases in the middle. Germline V gene data show CDR1 as SGHRS and CDR2 as YFSETQ. The CDR3 contains 16 residues. The CDR3 protein is CASSLDRTGTGETQYF. CDR3 DNA: TGCGCCAGCAGCTTGGATCGCACAGGGACGGGGGAGACCCAGTACTTC.

A few counts support this clonotype. The J gene is TRBJ2-1, the V gene TRBV29-1, with no clear D. Germline loops: CDR1 SQVTM, CDR2 ANQGSEA. V lost 8 bases to trimming and J lost 5 bases, with 7 bases between them. The CDR3 sequence is 10 residues long. The CDR3 DNA reads TGCAGCATTCGTCACAATGAGCAGTTCTTC. Protein product: CSIRHNEQFF.

This clonotype was observed at least ten times. The chain is built from TRBV7-6 and TRBJ2-1; D is possibly TRBD1 or TRBD2 (6 bases each). The germline V gene encodes CDR1 SGHVS and CDR2 FNYEAQ. Trimming stripped 0 bases from V and 7 bases from J, with 16 bases between. The CDR3 is 16 residues long. CDR3 loop: CASSLAPGASGNEQFF. In nucleotides, the CDR3 is TGTGCCAGCAGCTTAGCGCCGGGGGCATCGGGTAATGAGCAGTTCTTC.

This clonotype was counted between two and nine times. The gene calls are TRBV4-3 and TRBJ2-1, with 7 bases fitting TRBD1. The ends lost 4 bases at V and 5 bases at J; junction bases unmatched: 11. Per germline, CDR1 LGHNA and CDR2 YSLEER. This CDR3 spans 16 amino acids. In DNA, the CDR3 is TGCGCCAGCAGCCCCCAGGGGGAACCGGTCCACAATGAGCAGTTCTTC. It is translated as CASSPQGEPVHNEQFF.

In its sample, this clonotype was seen a few times. The chain is built from TRBV27 and TRBJ2-1; TRBD2 aligns across 7 bases. V lost 7 bases and J lost 6; bases outside the gene matches: 6. The germline gives CDR1 MNHEY, CDR2 SMNVEV (reference sequence). The length of the CDR3 is 13 residues. The CDR3 coding sequence is TGTGCCAGCACAGCGGGAAGTAGCAATGAGCAGTTCTTC. This sequence encodes CASTAGSSNEQFF.

This clonotype was observed a handful of times. The rearrangement uses TRBV19 and TRBJ1-4; 8 bases align to TRBD1. The ends lost 9 bases at V and 5 bases at J; junction bases unmatched: 11. Germline V CDR1 and CDR2: LNHDA, SQIVND (reference sequence). The CDR3 length is 15 residues. The CDR3, as DNA: TGTGCCAGCCCGGACCCTGACAGGGGCAATGAAAAACTGTTTTTT. Amino acids: CASPDPDRGNEKLFF.

This clonotype was seen more than once but under ten times. One junction end disagrees with the germline gene, perhaps due to a read error. This chain uses TRBV30 with TRBJ1-1; D gene uncertain. Germline V gene data show CDR1 as GTSNPN and CDR2 as SVGIG (reference sequence). The CDR3 has 8 residues. The CDR3 sequence is CAWSWAVW. CDR3 nucleotide sequence: TGTGCCTGGAGTTGGGCGGTGTGG.

The chain carries TRBV7-9 and TRBJ2-1; TRBD1 matches at 10 bases. The V gene's germline CDR1 is SEHNR and CDR2 FQNEAQ (reference sequence). CDR3 length: 15 residues. J gave up 6 bases and V 3 bases, and 5 bases lay outside the gene matches. CDR3 DNA: TGTGCCAGCAGCTTGCCCGGGACAGGGGTCAATGAGCAGTTCTTC. Translating gives CASSLPGTGVNEQFF.

The chain uses TRBV29-1 and TRBJ1-2; tentatively, D is TRBD1 (6 bases). Germline V CDR1 and CDR2: SQVTM, ANQGSEA. CDR3 length equals 13 residues. V dropped 2 bases and J dropped 8 bases, with 15 bases sitting between them. The CDR3 nucleotides are TGCAGCGTTGAATGGGGGGCGGAAGACGGCTACACCTTC. It translates to CSVEWGAEDGYTF.

This clonotype was observed a single time. The rearrangement links TRBV9 to TRBJ1-4; possible D gene TRBD1, 6 bases. Germline V gene data show CDR1 as SGDLS and CDR2 as YYNGEE. The CDR3 totals 14 residues. With 3 bases removed from V and 7 bases from J, the gap between germline ends came to 13 bases. DNA of the CDR3: TGTGCCAGCAGCGCAGCAGGGGAAGGTGAAAAACTGTTTTTT. It translates to CASSAAGEGEKLFF.

This clonotype was seen a few times. A read error is possible here, since a much larger clone lies one base away. V and J are TRBV7-2 and TRBJ2-1; D is unclear. Germline lookup yields CDR1 SGHTA and CDR2 FQGNSA. This CDR3 has 12 residues. Trimming removed 2 bases at V and 5 bases at J, with 4 bases between. CDR3 in amino acids: CASSLYNNEQFF. DNA of the CDR3: TGTGCCAGCAGCTTATATAACAATGAGCAGTTCTTC.